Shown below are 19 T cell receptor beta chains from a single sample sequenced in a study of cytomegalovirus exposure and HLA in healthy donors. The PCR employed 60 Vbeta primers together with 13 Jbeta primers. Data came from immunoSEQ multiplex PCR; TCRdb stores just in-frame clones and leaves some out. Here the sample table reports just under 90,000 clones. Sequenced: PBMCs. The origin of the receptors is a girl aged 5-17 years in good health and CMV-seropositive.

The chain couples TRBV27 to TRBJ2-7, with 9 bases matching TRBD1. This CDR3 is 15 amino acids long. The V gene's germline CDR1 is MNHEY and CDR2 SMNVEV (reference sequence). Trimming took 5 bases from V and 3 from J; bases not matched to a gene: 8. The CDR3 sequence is CASSQPGQGLYEQYF. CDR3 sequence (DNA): TGTGCCAGCAGTCAGCCGGGACAGGGCCTCTACGAGCAGTACTTC.

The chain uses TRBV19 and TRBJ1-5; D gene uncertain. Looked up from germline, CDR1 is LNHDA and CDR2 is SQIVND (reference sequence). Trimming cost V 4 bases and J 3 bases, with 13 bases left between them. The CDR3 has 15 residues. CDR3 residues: CASSNSKEYNQPQHF. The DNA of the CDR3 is TGTGCCAGTAGTAACAGTAAGGAATACAATCAGCCCCAGCATTTT.

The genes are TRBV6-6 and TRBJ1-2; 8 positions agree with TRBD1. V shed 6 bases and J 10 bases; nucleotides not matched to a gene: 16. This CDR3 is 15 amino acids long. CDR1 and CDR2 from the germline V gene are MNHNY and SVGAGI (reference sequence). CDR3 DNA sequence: TGTGCCAGCAGCAATCCGGGACAGGCGATCTGGGACTACACCTTC. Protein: CASSNPGQAIWDYTF.

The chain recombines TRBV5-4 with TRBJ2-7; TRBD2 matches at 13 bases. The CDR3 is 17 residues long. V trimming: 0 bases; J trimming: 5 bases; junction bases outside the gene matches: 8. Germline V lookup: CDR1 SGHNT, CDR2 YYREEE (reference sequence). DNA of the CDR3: TGTGCCAGCAGCTTGGGGACTAGCGGGGGATCGGTCAACGAGCAGTACTTC. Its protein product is CASSLGTSGGSVNEQYF.

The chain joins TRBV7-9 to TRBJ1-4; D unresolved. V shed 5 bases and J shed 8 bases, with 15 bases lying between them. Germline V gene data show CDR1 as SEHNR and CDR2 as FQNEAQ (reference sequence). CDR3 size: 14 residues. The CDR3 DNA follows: TGTGCCAGCAGCCCCCGAGGGAACTCGGAAAAACTGTTTTTT. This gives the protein CASSPRGNSEKLFF.

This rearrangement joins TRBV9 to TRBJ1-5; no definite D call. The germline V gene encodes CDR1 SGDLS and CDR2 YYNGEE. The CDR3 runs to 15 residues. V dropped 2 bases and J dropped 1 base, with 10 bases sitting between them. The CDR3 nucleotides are TGTGCCAGCAGCGTTACTGGAGCAAGCAATCAGCCCCAGCATTTT. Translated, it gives CASSVTGASNQPQHF.

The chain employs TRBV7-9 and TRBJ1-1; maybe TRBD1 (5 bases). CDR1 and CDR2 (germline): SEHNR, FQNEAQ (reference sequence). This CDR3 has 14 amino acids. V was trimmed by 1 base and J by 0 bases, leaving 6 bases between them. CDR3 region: CASSLDRMNTEAFF. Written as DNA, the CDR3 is TGTGCCAGCAGCTTAGACAGGATGAACACTGAAGCTTTCTTT. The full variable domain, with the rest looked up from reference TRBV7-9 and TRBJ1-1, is DTGVSQNPRHKITKRGQNVTFRCDPISEHNRLYWYRQTLGQGPEFLTYFQNEAQLEKSRLLSDRFSAERPKGSFSTLEIQRTEQGDSAMYLCASSLDRMNTEAFFGQGTRLTVV.

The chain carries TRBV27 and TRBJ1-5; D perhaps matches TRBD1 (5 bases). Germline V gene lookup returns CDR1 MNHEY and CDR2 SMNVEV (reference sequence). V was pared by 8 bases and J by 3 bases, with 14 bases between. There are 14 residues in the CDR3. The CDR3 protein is CASSLGGYNQPQHF. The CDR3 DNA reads TGTGCCAGCTCCCTGGGGGGTTACAATCAGCCCCAGCATTTT.

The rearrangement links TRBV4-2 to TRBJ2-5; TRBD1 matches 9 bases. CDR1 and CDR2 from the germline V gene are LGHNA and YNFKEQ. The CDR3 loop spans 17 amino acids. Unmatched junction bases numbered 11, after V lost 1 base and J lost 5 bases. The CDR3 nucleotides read TGTGCCAGCAGCCAAGGAGGACAGGGGACGGGCAAGGAGACCCAGTACTTC. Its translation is CASSQGGQGTGKETQYF.

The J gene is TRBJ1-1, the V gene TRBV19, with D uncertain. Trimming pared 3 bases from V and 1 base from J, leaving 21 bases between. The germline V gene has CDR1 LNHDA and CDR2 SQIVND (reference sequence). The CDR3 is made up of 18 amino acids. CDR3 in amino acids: CASSILRGWAGKNTEAFF. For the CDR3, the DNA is TGTGCCAGTAGTATTTTGCGGGGTTGGGCGGGAAAGAACACTGAAGCTTTCTTT.

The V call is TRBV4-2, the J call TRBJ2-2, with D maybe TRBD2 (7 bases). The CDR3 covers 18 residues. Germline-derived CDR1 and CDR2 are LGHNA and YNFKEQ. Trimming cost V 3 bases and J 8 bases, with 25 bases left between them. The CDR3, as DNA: TGTGCCAGCAGCCAGGAAGGAGGGGGGGGCCTTCGGCTAGGGGAGCTGTTTTTT. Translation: CASSQEGGGGLRLGELFF.

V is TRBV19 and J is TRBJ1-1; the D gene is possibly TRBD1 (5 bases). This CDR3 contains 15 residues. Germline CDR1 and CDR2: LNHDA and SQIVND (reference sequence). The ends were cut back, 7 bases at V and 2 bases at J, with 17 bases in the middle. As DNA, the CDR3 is TGTGCCAGTATCAGGACACCTTCCCCCAACACTGAAGCTTTCTTT. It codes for CASIRTPSPNTEAFF. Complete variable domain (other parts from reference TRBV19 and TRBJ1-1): DGGITQSPKYLFRKEGQNVTLSCEQNLNHDAMYWYRQDPGQGLRLIYYSQIVNDFQKGDIAEGYSVSREKKESFPLTVTSAQKNPTAFYLCASIRTPSPNTEAFFGQGTRLTVV.

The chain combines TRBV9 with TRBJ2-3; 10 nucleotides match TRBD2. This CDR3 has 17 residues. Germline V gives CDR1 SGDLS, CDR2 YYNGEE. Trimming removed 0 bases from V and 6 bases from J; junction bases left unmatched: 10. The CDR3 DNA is TGTGCCAGCAGCGTAGGACAGTGGAGTAGCGGGGGGGATACGCAGTATTTT. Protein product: CASSVGQWSSGGDTQYF.

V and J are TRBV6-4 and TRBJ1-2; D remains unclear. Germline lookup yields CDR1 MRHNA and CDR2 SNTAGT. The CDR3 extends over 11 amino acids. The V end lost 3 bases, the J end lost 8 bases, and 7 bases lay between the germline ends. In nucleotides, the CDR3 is TGTGCCAGCAGTGAGAAACAGGGCTACACCTTC. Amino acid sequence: CASSEKQGYTF.

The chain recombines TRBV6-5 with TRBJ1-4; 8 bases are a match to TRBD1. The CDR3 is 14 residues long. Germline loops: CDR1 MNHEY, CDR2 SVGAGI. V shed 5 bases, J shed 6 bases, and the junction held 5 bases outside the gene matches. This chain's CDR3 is CASSPMTGDEKLFF. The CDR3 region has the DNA TGTGCCAGCAGTCCTATGACAGGGGATGAAAAACTGTTTTTT.

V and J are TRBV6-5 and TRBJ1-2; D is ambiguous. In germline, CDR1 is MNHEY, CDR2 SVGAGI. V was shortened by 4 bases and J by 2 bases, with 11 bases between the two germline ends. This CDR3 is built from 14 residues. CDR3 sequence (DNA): TGTGCCAGCAGTTCCCCCAGACTCAACTATGGCTACACCTTC. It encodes CASSSPRLNYGYTF.

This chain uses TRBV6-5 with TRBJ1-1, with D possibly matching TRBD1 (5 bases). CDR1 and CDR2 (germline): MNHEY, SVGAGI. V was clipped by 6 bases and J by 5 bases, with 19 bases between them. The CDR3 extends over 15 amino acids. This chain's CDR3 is CASSPADKEKTEAFF. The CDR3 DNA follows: TGTGCCAGCAGCCCGGCGGACAAGGAGAAGACTGAAGCTTTCTTT.

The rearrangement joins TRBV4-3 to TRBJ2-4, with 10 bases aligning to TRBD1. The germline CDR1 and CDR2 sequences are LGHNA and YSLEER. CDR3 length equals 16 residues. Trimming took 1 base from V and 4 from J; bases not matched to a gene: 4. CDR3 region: CASSQGWTGGKNIQYF. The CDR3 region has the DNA TGCGCCAGCAGCCAAGGATGGACAGGGGGGAAAAACATTCAGTACTTC.

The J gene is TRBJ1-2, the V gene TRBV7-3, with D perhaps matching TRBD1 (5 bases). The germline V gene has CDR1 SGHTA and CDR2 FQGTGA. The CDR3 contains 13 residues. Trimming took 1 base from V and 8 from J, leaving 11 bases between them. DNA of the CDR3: TGTGCCAGCAGCTTAATAGCGGGGGAAGGCTACACCTTC. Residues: CASSLIAGEGYTF.